One and the same sample provided the 7 T cell receptor beta chains below, sequenced in a study of monozygotic twins with inflammatory bowel disease (dated by TCRdb to between 2018 and 2021). Libraries were made using 5' RACE. The sequencer was an Illumina HiSeq 2500. Each CDR3 protein sequence appears as one entry after TCRdb reprocessed the reads, and no DNA is included. The sample's table covers about 140,000 distinct CDR3 sequences. Clones ranked in the top ten supply roughly 2.5% of the sample. Sequencing was performed on blood. The receptors originated from a human donor with ulcerative colitis or Crohn's disease, or a healthy co-twin of an affected twin (not recorded which).

V gene TRBV10-3 combines with J gene TRBJ2-7; the TCRdb D gene call, TRBD1, has no DNA to confirm it. Looked up from germline, CDR1 is ENHRY and CDR2 is SYGVKD. The CDR3 sequence is 14 residues long. CDR3 residues: CAIKFARDSYEQYF.

The chain joins TRBV20-1 to TRBJ1-3. This CDR3 spans 11 amino acids. Germline CDR1 DFQATT, CDR2 SNEGSKA (reference sequence). The CDR3 sequence is CSAGGVGTIYF.

The CDR3 region is CASSQDPGDRGAYNEQFF. This chain links TRBV4-1 with TRBJ2-1; TCRdb designates TRBD1, a call that cannot be tested without DNA. The CDR3 sequence is 18 residues long. Germline V lookup: CDR1 MGHRA, CDR2 YSYEKL.

CDR3: CASSPRQGFSDGYTF. The chain links TRBV5-1 to TRBJ1-2; with no DNA, the TCRdb D assignment of TRBD1 cannot be verified. This CDR3 contains 15 residues. Germline V gives CDR1 SGHRS, CDR2 YFSETQ.

V gene TRBV7-2 combines with J gene TRBJ2-7; absent DNA, TCRdb's TRBD2 call cannot be checked. Per the germline V gene, CDR1 is SGHTA and CDR2 is FQGNSA. The CDR3 has 16 residues. CDR3 amino acids: CASSLSPGVISYEQYF.

CDR3 amino acids: CASSRQGEETQYF. The chain is built from TRBV5-1 and TRBJ2-5; TCRdb returns TRBD1, unconfirmable since there is no DNA. This CDR3 has 13 amino acids. Germline V gene sequence: CDR1 SGHRS, CDR2 YFSETQ.

J is TRBJ2-7 and V is TRBV18; TCRdb's D gene call, TRBD2, goes unchecked for lack of DNA. Germline V gene sequence: CDR1 KGHSH, CDR2 LQKENI. This CDR3 region has 18 residues. The CDR3 sequence is CASSPPPELGTLSYEQYF.